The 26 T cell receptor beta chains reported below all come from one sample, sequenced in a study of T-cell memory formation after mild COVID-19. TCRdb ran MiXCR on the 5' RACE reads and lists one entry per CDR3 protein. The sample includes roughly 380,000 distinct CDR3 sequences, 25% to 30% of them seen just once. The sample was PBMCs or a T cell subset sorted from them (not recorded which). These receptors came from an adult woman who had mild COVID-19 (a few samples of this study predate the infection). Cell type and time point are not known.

CDR3 nucleotides: TGCGCCAGCAGCGGGCTAGCGGGAGGAAGTGAGCAGTACTTC. Translating gives CASSGLAGGSEQYF. The chain employs TRBV5-1 and TRBJ2-7; 11 bases agree with TRBD2. Germline trimming cut 4 bases from V and 7 bases from J; bases unmatched to any gene: 7. The germline CDR1 and CDR2 sequences are SGHRS and YFSETQ. The CDR3 is made up of 14 amino acids.

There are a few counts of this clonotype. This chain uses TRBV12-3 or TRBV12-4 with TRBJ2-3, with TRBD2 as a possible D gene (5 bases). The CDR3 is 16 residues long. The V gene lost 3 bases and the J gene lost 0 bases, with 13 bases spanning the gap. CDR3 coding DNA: TGTGCCAGCAGTTTGGAGGAGCGGTTAAGCACAGATACGCAGTATTTT. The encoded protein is CASSLEERLSTDTQYF.

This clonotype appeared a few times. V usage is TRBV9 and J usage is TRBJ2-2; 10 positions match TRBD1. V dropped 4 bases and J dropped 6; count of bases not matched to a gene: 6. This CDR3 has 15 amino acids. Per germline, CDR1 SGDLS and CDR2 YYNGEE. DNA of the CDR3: TGTGCCAGCAGCCACGGGGACAGGGGATCCGGGGAGCTGTTTTTT. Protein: CASSHGDRGSGELFF.

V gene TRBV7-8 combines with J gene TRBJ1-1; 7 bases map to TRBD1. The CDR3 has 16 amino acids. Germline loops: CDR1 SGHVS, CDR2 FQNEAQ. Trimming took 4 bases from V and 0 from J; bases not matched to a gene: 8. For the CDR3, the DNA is TGTGCCAGCAGCTACCCGGGACAGATAATGAACACTGAAGCTTTCTTT. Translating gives CASSYPGQIMNTEAFF.

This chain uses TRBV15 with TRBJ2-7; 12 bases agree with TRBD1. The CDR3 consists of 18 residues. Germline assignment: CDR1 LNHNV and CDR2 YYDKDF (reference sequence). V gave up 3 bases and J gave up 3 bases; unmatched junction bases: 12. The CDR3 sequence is CATSSDHKGTGGIYEQYF. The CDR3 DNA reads TGTGCCACCAGCAGCGACCATAAAGGGACAGGGGGCATCTACGAGCAGTACTTC.

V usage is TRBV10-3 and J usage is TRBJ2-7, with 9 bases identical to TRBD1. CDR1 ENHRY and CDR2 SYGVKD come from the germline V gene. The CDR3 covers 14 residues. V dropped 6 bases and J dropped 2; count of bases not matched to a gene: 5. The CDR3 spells CAIRPGQGAYEQYF. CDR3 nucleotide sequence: TGTGCCATCAGGCCGGGACAGGGAGCCTACGAGCAGTACTTC.

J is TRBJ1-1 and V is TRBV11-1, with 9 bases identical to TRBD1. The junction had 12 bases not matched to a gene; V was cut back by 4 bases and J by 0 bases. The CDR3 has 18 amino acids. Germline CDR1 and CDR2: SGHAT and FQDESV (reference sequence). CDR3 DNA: TGTGCCAGCAGCTCGGAATTACAGGGGGCATTAGTGAACACTGAAGCTTTCTTT. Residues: CASSSELQGALVNTEAFF.

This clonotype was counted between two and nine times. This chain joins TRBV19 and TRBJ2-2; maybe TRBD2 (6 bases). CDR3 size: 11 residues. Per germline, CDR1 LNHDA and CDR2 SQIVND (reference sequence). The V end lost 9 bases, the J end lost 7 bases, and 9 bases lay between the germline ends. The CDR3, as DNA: TGTGCCAGCCGGGAGTTCGGGGAGCTGTTTTTT. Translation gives CASREFGELFF.

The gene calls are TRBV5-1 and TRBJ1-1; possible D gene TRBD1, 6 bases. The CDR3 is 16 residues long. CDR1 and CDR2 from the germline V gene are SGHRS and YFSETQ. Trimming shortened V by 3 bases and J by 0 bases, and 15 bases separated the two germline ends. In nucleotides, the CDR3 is TGCGCCAGCAGCTCCCCGACAGGAAACATGAACACTGAAGCTTTCTTT. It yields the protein CASSSPTGNMNTEAFF. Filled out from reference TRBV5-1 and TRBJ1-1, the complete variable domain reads KAGVTQTPRYLIKTRGQQVTLSCSPISGHRSVSWYQQTPGQGLQFLFEYFSETQRNKGNFPGRFSGRQFSNSRSEMNVSTLELGDSALYLCASSSPTGNMNTEAFFGQGTRLTVV.

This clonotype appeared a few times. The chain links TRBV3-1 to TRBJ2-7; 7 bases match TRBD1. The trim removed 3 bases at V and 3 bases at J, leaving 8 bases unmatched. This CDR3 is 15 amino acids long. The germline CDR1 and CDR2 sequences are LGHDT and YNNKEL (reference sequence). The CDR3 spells CASSHGQEPIYEQYF. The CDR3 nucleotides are TGTGCCAGCAGCCACGGACAGGAGCCAATCTACGAGCAGTACTTC.

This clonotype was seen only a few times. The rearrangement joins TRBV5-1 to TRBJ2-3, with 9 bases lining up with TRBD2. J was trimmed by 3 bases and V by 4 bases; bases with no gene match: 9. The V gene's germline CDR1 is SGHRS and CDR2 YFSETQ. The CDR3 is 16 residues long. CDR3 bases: TGCGCCAGCAGCCAGGGGGGGCTAGCGGGGACAGATACGCAGTATTTT. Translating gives CASSQGGLAGTDTQYF.

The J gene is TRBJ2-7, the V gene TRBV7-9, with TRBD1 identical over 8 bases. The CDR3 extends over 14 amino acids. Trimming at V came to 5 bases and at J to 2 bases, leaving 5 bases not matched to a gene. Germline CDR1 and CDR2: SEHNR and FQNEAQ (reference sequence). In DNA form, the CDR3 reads TGTGCCAGCAGCATCGACAGGGGTACCTACGAGCAGTACTTC. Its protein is CASSIDRGTYEQYF.

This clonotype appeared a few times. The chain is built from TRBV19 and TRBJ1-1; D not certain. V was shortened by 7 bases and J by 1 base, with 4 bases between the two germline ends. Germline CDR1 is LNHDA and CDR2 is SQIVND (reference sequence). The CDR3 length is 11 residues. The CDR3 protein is CASKGNTEAFF. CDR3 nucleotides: TGTGCCAGTAAGGGGAACACTGAAGCTTTCTTT.

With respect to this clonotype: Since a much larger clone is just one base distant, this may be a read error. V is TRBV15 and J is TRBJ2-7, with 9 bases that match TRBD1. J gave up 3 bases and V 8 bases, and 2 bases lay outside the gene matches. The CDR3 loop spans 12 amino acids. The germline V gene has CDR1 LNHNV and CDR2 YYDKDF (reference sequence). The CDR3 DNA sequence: TGTGCCACCTCGGGACAGGGCTACGAGCAGTACTTC. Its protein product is CATSGQGYEQYF. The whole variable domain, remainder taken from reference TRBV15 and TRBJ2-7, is DAMVIQNPRYQVTQFGKPVTLSCSQTLNHNVMYWYQQKSSQAPKLLFHYYDKDFNNEADTPDNFQSRRPNTSFCFLDIRSPGLGDTAMYLCATSGQGYEQYFGPGTRLTVT.

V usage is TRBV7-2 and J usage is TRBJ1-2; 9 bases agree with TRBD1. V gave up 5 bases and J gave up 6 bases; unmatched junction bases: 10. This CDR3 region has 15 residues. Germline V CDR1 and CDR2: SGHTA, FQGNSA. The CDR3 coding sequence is TGTGCCAGCAGCCAACGGGACAGGGTTTCGGATGGCTACACCTTC. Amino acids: CASSQRDRVSDGYTF.

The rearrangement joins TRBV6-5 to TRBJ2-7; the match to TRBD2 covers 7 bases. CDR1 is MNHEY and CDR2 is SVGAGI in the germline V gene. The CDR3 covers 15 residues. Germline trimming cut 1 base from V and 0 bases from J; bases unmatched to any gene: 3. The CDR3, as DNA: TGTGCCAGCAGTTACTACGGACTAGACTCCTACGAGCAGTACTTC. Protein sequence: CASSYYGLDSYEQYF.

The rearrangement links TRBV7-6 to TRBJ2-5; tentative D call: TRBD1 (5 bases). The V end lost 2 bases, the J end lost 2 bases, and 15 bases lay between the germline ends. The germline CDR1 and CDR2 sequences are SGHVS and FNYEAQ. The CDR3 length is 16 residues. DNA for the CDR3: TGTGCCAGCAGCTTATTCATAGGGGCGCCGCAAGAGACCCAGTACTTC. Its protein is CASSLFIGAPQETQYF.

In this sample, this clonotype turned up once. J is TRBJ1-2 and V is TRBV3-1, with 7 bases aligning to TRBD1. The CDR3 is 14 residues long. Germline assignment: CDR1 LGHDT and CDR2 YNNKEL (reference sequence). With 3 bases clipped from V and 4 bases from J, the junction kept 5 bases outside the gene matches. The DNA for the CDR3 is TGTGCCAGCAGCCAGGGACAGCTTCTCTATGGCTACACCTTC. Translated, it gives CASSQGQLLYGYTF. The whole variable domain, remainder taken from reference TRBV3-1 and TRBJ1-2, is DTAVSQTPKYLVTQMGNDKSIKCEQNLGHDTMYWYKQDSKKFLKIMFSYNNKELIINETVPNRFSPKSPDKAHLNLHINSLELGDSAVYFCASSQGQLLYGYTFGSGTRLTVV.

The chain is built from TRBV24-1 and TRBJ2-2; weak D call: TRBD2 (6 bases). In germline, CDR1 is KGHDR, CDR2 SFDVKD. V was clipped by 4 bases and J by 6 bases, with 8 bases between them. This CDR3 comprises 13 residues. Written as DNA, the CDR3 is TGTGCCACCAGTGACGGGGGTGCCGGGGAGCTGTTTTTT. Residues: CATSDGGAGELFF.

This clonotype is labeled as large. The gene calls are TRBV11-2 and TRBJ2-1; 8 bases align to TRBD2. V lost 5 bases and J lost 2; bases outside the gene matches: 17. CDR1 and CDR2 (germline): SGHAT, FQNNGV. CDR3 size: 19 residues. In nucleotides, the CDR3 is TGTGCCAGCAGCCCACTATTATTGGGGACTAGTCGGCCCTACAATGAGCAGTTCTTC. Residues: CASSPLLLGTSRPYNEQFF.

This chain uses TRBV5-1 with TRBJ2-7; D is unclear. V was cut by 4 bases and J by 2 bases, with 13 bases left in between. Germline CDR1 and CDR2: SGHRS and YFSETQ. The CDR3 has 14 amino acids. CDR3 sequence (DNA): TGCGCCAGCAGCCCTTCGACGTTCCCCTACGAGCAGTACTTC. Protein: CASSPSTFPYEQYF. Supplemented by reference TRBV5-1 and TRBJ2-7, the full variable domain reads KAGVTQTPRYLIKTRGQQVTLSCSPISGHRSVSWYQQTPGQGLQFLFEYFSETQRNKGNFPGRFSGRQFSNSRSEMNVSTLELGDSALYLCASSPSTFPYEQYFGPGTRLTVT.

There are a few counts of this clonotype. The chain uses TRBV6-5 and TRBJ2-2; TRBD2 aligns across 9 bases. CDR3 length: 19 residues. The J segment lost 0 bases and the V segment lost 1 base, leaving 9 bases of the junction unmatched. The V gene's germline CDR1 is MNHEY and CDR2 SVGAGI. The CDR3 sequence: CASSYYEPSGDTNTGELFF. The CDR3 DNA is TGTGCCAGCAGTTACTACGAGCCTAGCGGGGATACGAACACCGGGGAGCTGTTTTTT.

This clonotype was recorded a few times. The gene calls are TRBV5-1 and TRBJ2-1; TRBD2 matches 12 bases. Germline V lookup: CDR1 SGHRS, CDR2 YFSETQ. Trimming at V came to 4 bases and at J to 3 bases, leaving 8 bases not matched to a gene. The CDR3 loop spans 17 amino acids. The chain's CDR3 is CASSAPSTSGSYNEQFF. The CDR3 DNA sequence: TGCGCCAGCAGCGCACCATCGACTAGCGGGAGCTACAATGAGCAGTTCTTC.

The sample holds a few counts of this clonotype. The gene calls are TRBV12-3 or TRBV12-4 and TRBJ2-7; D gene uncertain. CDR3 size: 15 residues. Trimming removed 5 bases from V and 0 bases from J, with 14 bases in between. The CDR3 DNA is TGTGCCAGCAGTGAGGATATAGGCTCCTCCTACGAGCAGTACTTC. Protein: CASSEDIGSSYEQYF.

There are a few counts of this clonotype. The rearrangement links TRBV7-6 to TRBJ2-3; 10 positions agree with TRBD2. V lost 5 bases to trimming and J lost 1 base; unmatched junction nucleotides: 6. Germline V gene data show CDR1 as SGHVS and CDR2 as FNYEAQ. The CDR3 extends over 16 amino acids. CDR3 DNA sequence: TGTGCCAGCAGCGCAACCGGGACTAGCGGCACAGATACGCAGTATTTT. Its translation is CASSATGTSGTDTQYF.

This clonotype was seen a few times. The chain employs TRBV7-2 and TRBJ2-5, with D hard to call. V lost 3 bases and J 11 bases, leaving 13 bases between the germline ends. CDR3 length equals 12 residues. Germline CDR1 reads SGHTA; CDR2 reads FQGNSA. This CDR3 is CASSLDQTRQYF. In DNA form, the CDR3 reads TGTGCCAGCAGCTTGGATCAAACACGGCAGTACTTC.